This T cell receptor beta chain is from a study of blood T cell repertoires in COVID-19. Generated by immunoSEQ multiplex PCR, the TCRdb table keeps only in-frame clones and is missing some. The sample shows 85,000 to 100,000 clones, roughly 89% of them seen only once. The CDR3 is 14 residues long. Trimming pared 2 bases from V and 3 bases from J, leaving 10 bases between. The V gene's germline CDR1 is MNHNY and CDR2 SVGAGI (reference sequence). This clone appeared a few times. Sequencing was performed on peripheral blood. The chain uses TRBV6-6 and TRBJ1-1, with D possibly matching TRBD1 (5 bases). The sequence derives from a woman in her sixties with COVID-19, enrolled during active disease. The CDR3 protein is CASSYAGGDTEAFF. As DNA, the CDR3 is TGTGCCAGCAGTTACGCCGGGGGAGACACTGAAGCTTTCTTT.